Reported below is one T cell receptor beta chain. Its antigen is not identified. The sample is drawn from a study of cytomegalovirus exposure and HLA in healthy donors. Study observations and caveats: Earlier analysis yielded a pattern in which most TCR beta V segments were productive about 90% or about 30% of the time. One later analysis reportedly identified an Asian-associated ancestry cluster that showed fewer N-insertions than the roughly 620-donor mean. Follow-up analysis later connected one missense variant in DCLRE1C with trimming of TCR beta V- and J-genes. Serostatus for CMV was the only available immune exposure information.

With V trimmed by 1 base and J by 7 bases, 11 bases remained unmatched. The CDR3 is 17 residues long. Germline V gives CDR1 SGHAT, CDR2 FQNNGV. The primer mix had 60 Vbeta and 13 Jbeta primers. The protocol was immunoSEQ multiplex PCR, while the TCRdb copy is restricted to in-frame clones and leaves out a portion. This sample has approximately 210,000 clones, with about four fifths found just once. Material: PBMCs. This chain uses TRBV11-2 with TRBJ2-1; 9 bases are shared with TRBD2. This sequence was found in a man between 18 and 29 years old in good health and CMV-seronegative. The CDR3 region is CASSLGKAGGPENEQFF. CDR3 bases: TGTGCCAGCAGCTTAGGGAAGGCGGGAGGGCCGGAAAATGAGCAGTTCTTC.